Following are 20 T cell receptor beta chains from one sample sequenced in a study of tumor and adjacent non-tumor tissue in lung cancer. The template was RNA from unsorted bulk tissue. The normal lung tissue was taken more than 3 cm from the tumor edge. TCRbeta libraries were built with three rounds of nested PCR, modified from ARM-PCR. TCRdb re-called the multiplex PCR reads with MiXCR, one entry per CDR3 protein. The table lists 110,000 or so distinct CDR3 sequences, about 61% of them singletons. The sample was distant non-tumor lung tissue. Receptor source: a man aged 55 to 70 with non-small cell lung cancer.

J is TRBJ1-6 and V is TRBV11-3; D perhaps matches TRBD1 (5 bases). CDR1 is SGHNT and CDR2 is YENEEA in the germline V gene. The CDR3 consists of 14 residues. V gave up 5 bases and J gave up 14 bases, with 19 bases separating them. CDR3 protein: CASSLTWNSGSLHF. In DNA, the CDR3 is TGTGCCAGCAGCCTCACTTGGAATTCAGGGTCCCTCCACTTT.

Details on this clonotype: This is likely a read error, given that the CDR3 carries no conserved phenylalanine or tryptophan at its end. The gene calls are TRBV29-1 and TRBJ2-7, with D perhaps TRBD2 (6 bases). Trimming took 6 bases from V and 0 from J, leaving 15 bases between them. CDR3 length equals 14 residues. From germline, CDR1 is SQVTM and CDR2 ANQGSEA. CDR3 DNA: TGCAGCGTCTCAGTGGGGGGTAGCTCCTACGAGCAGTACTTA. Amino acid sequence: CSVSVGGSSYEQYL.

A remark on this clonotype: The germline gene is not matched at one end of the junction; a read error may be the cause. V usage is TRBV25-1 and J usage is TRBJ2-3; tentatively, D is TRBD1 (6 bases). Germline V gene lookup returns CDR1 MGHDK and CDR2 SYGVNS. The CDR3 covers 15 residues. The CDR3 nucleotides are TGTGCCAACAGTGAACTCGACAGGACTTCAGATACGCAGTATTTT. As protein: CANSELDRTSDTQYF.

This clonotype was counted many times. The gene calls are TRBV30 and TRBJ1-1; D gene uncertain. CDR1 GTSNPN and CDR2 SVGIG come from the germline V gene (reference sequence). The V end lost 4 bases, the J end lost 4 bases, and 13 bases lay between the germline ends. This CDR3 is built from 13 residues. CDR3 region: CAWKIRGTTEAFF. The CDR3 region has the DNA TGTGCCTGGAAAATTCGGGGAACCACTGAAGCTTTCTTT.

V and J are TRBV30 and TRBJ2-3; perhaps TRBD1 as D (6 bases). This CDR3 is 14 amino acids long. V lost 3 bases and J 5 bases, leaving 15 bases between the germline ends. Germline V gene sequence: CDR1 GTSNPN, CDR2 SVGIG (reference sequence). The CDR3 here is CAWRTVGGRDTQYF. The CDR3 DNA reads as TGTGCCTGGAGGACAGTAGGGGGAAGAGATACGCAGTATTTT.

As for this clonotype: This likely comes from a read error, as the CDR3 has no conserved phenylalanine or tryptophan at its end. J is TRBJ1-5 and V is TRBV6-1; possible D gene TRBD1, 5 bases. Germline assignment: CDR1 MNHNS and CDR2 SASEGT. The CDR3 covers 13 residues. V lost 6 bases and J 5 bases, leaving 11 bases between the germline ends. CDR3 sequence: CASSDGGYQPQHY. The CDR3 DNA follows: TGTGCCAGCAGCGACGGGGGGTATCAGCCCCAGCATTAT.

Comment on this clonotype: A much larger clone is a single base away; this may be a read error. The chain carries TRBV28 and TRBJ2-3; D remains unclear. Germline CDR1 is MDHEN and CDR2 is SYDVKM. CDR3 length: 13 residues. CDR3 region: CANSFRWADTQYF. CDR3 coding DNA: TGTGCCAACAGTTTTAGATGGGCAGATACGCAGTATTTT.

Comment on this clonotype: The junction does not match germline at one end; this may be a read error. The chain joins TRBV6-1 to TRBJ1-2; the D gene is possibly TRBD1 (6 bases). The CDR3 is 17 residues long. Germline CDR1 and CDR2: MNHNS and SASEGT. The CDR3 DNA reads as TGTGCCAGCAATGAAAAGATAGCATGGGGGGCTGTCTATGGCTACACCTTC. This translates into CASNEKIAWGAVYGYTF.

As for this clonotype: A junction boundary mismatches the germline segment, possibly from a read error. The chain joins TRBV4-2 to TRBJ2-5; D remains unclear. The germline V gene has CDR1 LGHNA and CDR2 YNFKEQ. The CDR3 runs 13 residues. CDR3 nucleotide sequence: TGTGCCAGTAGCCCAACATTGAAAGAGACCCAGCACTTC. Translating it yields CASSPTLKETQHF.

Note on this clonotype: Relative to the germline gene, one junction end is altered; a read error may explain this. CDR3 in amino acids: CCARVGSTYGYTF. The CDR3 nucleotides read TGCTGTGCTAGAGTCGGCAGCACCTATGGCTACACCTTC. The chain has TRBV20-1 and TRBJ1-2; D remains ambiguous. Germline V CDR1 and CDR2: DFQATT, SNEGSKA (reference sequence). The CDR3 length is 13 residues.

V usage is TRBV5-8 and J usage is TRBJ1-4, with D unresolved. The germline CDR1 and CDR2 sequences are SGHTS and YDEGEE. This CDR3 contains 14 residues. V was shortened by 4 bases and J by 5 bases, with 12 bases between the two germline ends. CDR3: CASSKGSANEKLFF. As DNA, the CDR3 is TGTGCCAGCAGCAAAGGTTCTGCGAATGAAAAACTGTTTTTT.

This clonotype was recorded a few times. The chain employs TRBV14 and TRBJ1-1, with D uncertain. V lost 1 base to trimming and J lost 2 bases, with 5 bases between them. Germline lookup yields CDR1 SGHDN and CDR2 FVKESK. This CDR3 spans 13 amino acids. The CDR3 sequence is CASSQVLNTEAFF. CDR3 coding DNA: TGTGCCAGCAGCCAAGTTCTTAACACTGAAGCTTTCTTT.

As concerns this clonotype: This may be a read error, as it is one base from a much larger clone. The V call is TRBV6-5, the J call TRBJ2-3; TRBD2 matches at 9 bases. The CDR3 is made up of 15 amino acids. Germline loops: CDR1 MNHEY, CDR2 SVGAGI. J lost 2 bases, V lost 8 bases, and 8 bases had no gene match. The CDR3 nucleotides read TGTGCCAGCGGGGCGACTAGCGGCTCCACAGATACGCAGTATTTT. Encoded protein: CASGATSGSTDTQYF.

Comment on this clonotype: One end of the junction fails to match germline, which may point to a read error. V usage is TRBV7-8 and J usage is TRBJ2-5, with D tentatively TRBD1 (7 bases). Germline lookup yields CDR1 SGHVS and CDR2 FQNEAQ. The CDR3 covers 20 residues. The CDR3 sequence: CASSLASLRQGGLGQDTQYF. The CDR3 DNA reads as TGTGCCAGCAGCTTAGCTAGTTTGAGACAGGGAGGTTTAGGTCAAGATACCCAGTACTTC.

In the case of this clonotype: Because the CDR3 is missing its conserved closing phenylalanine or tryptophan, this is likely a read error. This chain connects TRBV5-4 to TRBJ1-2, with D hard to call. CDR1 and CDR2 from the germline V gene are SGHNT and YYREEE (reference sequence). The V gene lost 0 bases and the J gene lost 2 bases, with 11 bases spanning the gap. This CDR3 is 15 amino acids long. DNA for the CDR3: TGTGCCAGCAGCTTGGAGAGTGCAGTCAACTATGGCTACACCCTC. Its protein product is CASSLESAVNYGYTL.

As for this clonotype: The junction differs from germline at one of its ends, possibly a read error. V is TRBV6-1 and J is TRBJ2-2, with a possible D match to TRBD2 (5 bases). The CDR3 covers 14 residues. Germline V lookup: CDR1 MNHNS, CDR2 SASEGT. In DNA, the CDR3 is TGTGCCAGGAGTGTTAGGAGAGGAGGCGGGGAGCTGTTTTTT. Translating it yields CARSVRRGGGELFF.

Notes on this clonotype: One end of the junction varies from germline; a read error may be responsible. This chain joins TRBV20-1 and TRBJ2-7, with D maybe TRBD2 (6 bases). The length of the CDR3 is 17 residues. The V gene's germline CDR1 is DFQATT and CDR2 SNEGSKA (reference sequence). For the CDR3, the DNA is TGCACTGCTAGTCCACCAAGGAGGGCTAGCTGGGTCTTCGAGCAGTACTTC. Encoded protein: CTASPPRRASWVFEQYF.

This clonotype was seen once. The V and J genes are TRBV7-9 and TRBJ1-2; D perhaps matches TRBD1 (5 bases). Germline-derived CDR1 and CDR2 are SEHNR and FQNEAQ (reference sequence). This CDR3 is built from 13 residues. V gave up 3 bases and J gave up 6 bases, with 11 bases separating them. The CDR3: CASSFTGANGYTF. In DNA, the CDR3 is TGTGCCAGCAGCTTTACAGGAGCTAATGGCTACACCTTC.

A note on this clonotype: The CDR3 carries no conserved terminal phenylalanine or tryptophan, so it likely arises from a read error. This chain links TRBV4-1 with TRBJ2-7; D is possibly TRBD2 (7 bases). The CDR3 consists of 15 residues. Germline V lookup: CDR1 MGHRA, CDR2 YSYEKL. CDR3 sequence: CASSQLVGGPYEQYL. CDR3 in DNA: TGTGCCAGCAGCCAACTTGTCGGGGGGCCCTACGAGCAGTACTTA.

Points on this clonotype: A read error may be the cause here, since a much bigger clone is one base away. The chain couples TRBV7-9 to TRBJ2-7; weak D call: TRBD1 (5 bases). V lost 5 bases and J lost 5, with 19 bases in between. This CDR3 is 15 amino acids long. The germline CDR1 and CDR2 sequences are SEHNR and FQNEAQ (reference sequence). CDR3 nucleotides: TGTGCCAGCAGCCTAAGCGACAGCCTATTGGACGAGCAGTACTTC. The encoded protein is CASSLSDSLLDEQYF. The whole variable domain, filled in from reference TRBV7-9 and TRBJ2-7, reads DTGVSQNPRHKITKRGQNVTFRCDPISEHNRLYWYRQTLGQGPEFLTYFQNEAQLEKSRLLSDRFSAERPKGSFSTLEIQRTEQGDSAMYLCASSLSDSLLDEQYFGPGTRLTVT.